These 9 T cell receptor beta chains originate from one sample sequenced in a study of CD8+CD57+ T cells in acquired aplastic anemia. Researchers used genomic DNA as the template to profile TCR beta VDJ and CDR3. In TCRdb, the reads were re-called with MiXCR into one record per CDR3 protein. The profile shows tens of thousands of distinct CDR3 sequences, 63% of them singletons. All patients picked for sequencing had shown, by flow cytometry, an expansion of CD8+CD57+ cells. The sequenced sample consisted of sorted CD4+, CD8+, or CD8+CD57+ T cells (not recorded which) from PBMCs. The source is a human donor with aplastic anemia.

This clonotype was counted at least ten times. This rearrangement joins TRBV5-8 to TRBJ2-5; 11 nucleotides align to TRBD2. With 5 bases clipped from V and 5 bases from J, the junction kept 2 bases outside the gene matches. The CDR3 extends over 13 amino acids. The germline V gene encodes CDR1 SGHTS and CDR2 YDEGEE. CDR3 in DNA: TGTGCCAGCAGTAGACTAGCGGGGGAGACCCAGTACTTC. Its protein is CASSRLAGETQYF. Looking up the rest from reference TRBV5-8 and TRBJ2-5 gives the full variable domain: EAGVTQSPTHLIKTRGQQATLRCSPISGHTSVYWYQQALGLGLQFLLWYDEGEERNRGNFPPRFSGRQFPNYSSELNVNALELEDSALYLCASSRLAGETQYFGPGTRLLVL.

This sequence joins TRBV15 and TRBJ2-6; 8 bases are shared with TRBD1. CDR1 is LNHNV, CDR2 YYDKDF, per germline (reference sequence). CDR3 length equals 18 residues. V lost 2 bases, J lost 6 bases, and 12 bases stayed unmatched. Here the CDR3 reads CATSRSHIGRGPANVLTF. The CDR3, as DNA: TGTGCCACCAGCAGATCCCATATTGGCAGGGGGCCGGCCAACGTCCTGACTTTC.

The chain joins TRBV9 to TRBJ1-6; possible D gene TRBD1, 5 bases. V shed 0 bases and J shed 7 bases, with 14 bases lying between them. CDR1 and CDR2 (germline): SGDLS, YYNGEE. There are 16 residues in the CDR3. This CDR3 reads CASSVADSPGNSPLHF. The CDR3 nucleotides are TGTGCCAGCAGCGTAGCAGACAGCCCAGGGAATTCACCCCTCCACTTT.

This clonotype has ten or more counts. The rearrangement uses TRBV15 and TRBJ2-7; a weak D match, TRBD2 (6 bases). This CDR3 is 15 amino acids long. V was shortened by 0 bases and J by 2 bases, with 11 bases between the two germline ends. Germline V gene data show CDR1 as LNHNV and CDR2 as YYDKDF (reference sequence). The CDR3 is CATSRDDSGTYEQYF. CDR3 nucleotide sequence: TGTGCCACCAGCAGAGATGATAGCGGAACCTACGAGCAGTACTTC.

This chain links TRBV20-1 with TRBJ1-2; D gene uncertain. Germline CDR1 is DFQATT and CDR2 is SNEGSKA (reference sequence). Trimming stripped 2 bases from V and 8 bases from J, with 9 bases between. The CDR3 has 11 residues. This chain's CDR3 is CSARWEGGYTF. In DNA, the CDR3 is TGCAGTGCTAGATGGGAAGGGGGCTACACCTTC.

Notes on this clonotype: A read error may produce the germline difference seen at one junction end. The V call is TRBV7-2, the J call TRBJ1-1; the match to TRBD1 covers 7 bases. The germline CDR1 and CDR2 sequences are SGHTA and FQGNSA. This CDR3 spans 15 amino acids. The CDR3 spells CARSPGGGGLHEASF. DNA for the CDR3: TGTGCCCGCAGCCCAGGGGGGGGCGGCCTACATGAAGCTTCCTTT.

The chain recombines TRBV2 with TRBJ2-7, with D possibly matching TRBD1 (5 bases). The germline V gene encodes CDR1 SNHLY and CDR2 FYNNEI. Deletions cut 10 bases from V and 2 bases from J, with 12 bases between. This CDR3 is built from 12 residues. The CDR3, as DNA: TGTGCCACCTGGGGCGTCGCCTACGAGCAGTACTTC. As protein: CATWGVAYEQYF.

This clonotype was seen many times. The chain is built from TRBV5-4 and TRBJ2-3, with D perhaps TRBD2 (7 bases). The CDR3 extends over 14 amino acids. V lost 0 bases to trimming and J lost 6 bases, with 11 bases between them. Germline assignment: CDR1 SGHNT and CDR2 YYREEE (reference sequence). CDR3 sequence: CASSLAGGRDTQYF. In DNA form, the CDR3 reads TGTGCCAGCAGCTTGGCGGGGGGCAGGGATACGCAGTATTTT. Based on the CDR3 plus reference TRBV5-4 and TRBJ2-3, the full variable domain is ETGVTQSPTHLIKTRGQQVTLRCSSQSGHNTVSWYQQALGQGPQFIFQYYREEENGRGNFPPRFSGLQFPNYSSELNVNALELDDSALYLCASSLAGGRDTQYFGPGTRLTVL.

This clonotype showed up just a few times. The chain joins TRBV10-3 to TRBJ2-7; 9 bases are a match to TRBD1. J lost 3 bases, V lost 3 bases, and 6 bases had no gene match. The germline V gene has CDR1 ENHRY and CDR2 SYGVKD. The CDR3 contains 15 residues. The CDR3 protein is CAISDRTGVGYEQYF. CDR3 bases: TGTGCCATCAGTGACCGGACAGGGGTTGGCTACGAGCAGTACTTC.